One sample yielded the 20 T cell receptor beta chains listed below, sequenced in a study of cytomegalovirus exposure and HLA in healthy donors. TCRdb's table, derived via immunoSEQ multiplex PCR, lists solely in-frame clones and lacks some. This sample has tens of thousands of clones, with 90% found just once. Sequencing was done on a sample of PBMCs. All receptors derive from a man between 18 and 29 years old in good health and CMV-seronegative.

This clone was recorded once. This chain links TRBV29-1 with TRBJ2-3, with TRBD2 matching 12 bases. This CDR3 comprises 14 residues. J gave up 4 bases and V 5 bases, and 4 bases lay outside the gene matches. Germline V gene sequence: CDR1 SQVTM, CDR2 ANQGSEA. The CDR3 bases are TGCAGCGTTAGGACTAGCGGGGTGGCAGATACGCAGTATTTT. It yields the protein CSVRTSGVADTQYF.

The chain has TRBV27 and TRBJ1-2, with TRBD1 matching over 11 bases. V lost 8 bases and J lost 0; bases outside the gene matches: 8. Germline CDR1 is MNHEY and CDR2 is SMNVEV (reference sequence). This CDR3 region has 16 residues. CDR3 region: CASGRTGGIANYGYTF. The CDR3 nucleotides are TGTGCCAGCGGTCGGACAGGGGGCATTGCTAACTATGGCTACACCTTC.

The rearrangement uses TRBV28 and TRBJ1-2; 10 bases fit TRBD1. This CDR3 is built from 13 residues. The V gene's germline CDR1 is MDHEN and CDR2 SYDVKM. V lost 6 bases, J lost 7 bases, and 5 bases stayed unmatched. The DNA for the CDR3 is TGTGCCAGCAGGGTCCGGACAGGGGGTGGCTACACCTTC. Its protein product is CASRVRTGGGYTF.

The chain couples TRBV27 to TRBJ2-7, with 7 bases lining up with TRBD1. CDR3 length: 14 residues. Germline V gives CDR1 MNHEY, CDR2 SMNVEV (reference sequence). Trimming removed 4 bases from V and 3 bases from J; junction bases left unmatched: 6. The CDR3 protein is CASSSRAGGYEQYF. The DNA for the CDR3 is TGTGCCAGCAGTTCGCGGGCAGGGGGCTACGAGCAGTACTTC.

This clone was counted once. V gene TRBV11-3 combines with J gene TRBJ2-3, with D uncertain. This CDR3 contains 12 residues. In germline, CDR1 is SGHNT, CDR2 YENEEA. V lost 6 bases and J 4 bases, leaving 8 bases between the germline ends. This chain's CDR3 is CASSKGADTQYF. The CDR3 DNA reads as TGTGCCAGCAGTAAAGGAGCAGATACGCAGTATTTT.

V gene TRBV5-6 combines with J gene TRBJ2-3, with D possibly matching TRBD2 (6 bases). Germline CDR1 is SGHDT and CDR2 is YYEEEE. Trimming took off 4 bases at V and 2 bases at J, with 8 bases between the two ends. The CDR3 is 13 amino acids. CDR3 in DNA: TGTGCCAGCAGCCGCGGGGTCACAGATACGCAGTATTTT. This gives the protein CASSRGVTDTQYF. The variable domain in full, with the rest retrieved from reference TRBV5-6 and TRBJ2-3, is DAGVTQSPTHLIKTRGQQVTLRCSPKSGHDTVSWYQQALGQGPQFIFQYYEEEERQRGNFPDRFSGHQFPNYSSELNVNALLLGDSALYLCASSRGVTDTQYFGPGTRLTVL.

The chain has TRBV5-1 and TRBJ2-2; 8 bases agree with TRBD2. The V gene's germline CDR1 is SGHRS and CDR2 YFSETQ. Trimming took 1 base from V and 5 from J; bases not matched to a gene: 1. The CDR3 has 14 residues. The CDR3 nucleotides are TGCGCCAGCAGCTTGTTAGCGGGAACCGGGGAGCTGTTTTTT. This gives the protein CASSLLAGTGELFF.

DNA of the CDR3: TGTGCCAGCAGTACAGGGCTAGCCGCAGATACGCAGTATTTT. Translated, it gives CASSTGLAADTQYF. The chain carries TRBV11-3 and TRBJ2-3; D may be TRBD1 (6 bases). The CDR3 consists of 14 residues. Germline values: CDR1 SGHNT, CDR2 YENEEA. Between the trimmed V and J ends, which lost 6 bases and 4 bases, there was a span of 14 bases.

The J gene is TRBJ1-2, the V gene TRBV14; no reliable D call. Germline CDR1 reads SGHDN; CDR2 reads FVKESK. Trimming stripped 1 base from V and 6 bases from J, with 9 bases between. The CDR3 length is 13 residues. The CDR3 nucleotides are TGTGCCAGCAGCCAAGGGAGAGTGGATGGCTACACCTTC. Encoded protein: CASSQGRVDGYTF.

The rearrangement joins TRBV10-3 to TRBJ2-3; 11 bases align to TRBD2. V shed 6 bases, J shed 3 bases, and the junction held 8 bases outside the gene matches. The CDR3 extends over 16 amino acids. Germline V gene lookup returns CDR1 ENHRY and CDR2 SYGVKD. The CDR3: CAIRPRGTSGTDTQYF. CDR3 DNA: TGTGCCATCAGACCCCGGGGGACTAGCGGAACAGATACGCAGTATTTT.

This clone has only a few counts. The rearrangement links TRBV19 to TRBJ2-1, with 9 bases identical to TRBD2. V lost 2 bases, J lost 9 bases, and 14 bases stayed unmatched. Germline CDR1 reads LNHDA; CDR2 reads SQIVND (reference sequence). The CDR3 is made up of 17 amino acids. The DNA of the CDR3 is TGTGCCAGTAGTATATCCAGCGGGGGGAGCTCTTTGGTTGAGCAGTTCTTC. As protein: CASSISSGGSSLVEQFF.

The rearrangement joins TRBV25-1 to TRBJ2-3, with 8 bases identical to TRBD2. CDR1 is MGHDK, CDR2 SYGVNS, per germline. This CDR3 has 16 amino acids. The V and J ends lost 7 bases and 4 bases, in that order; junction bases with no gene match: 13. The CDR3 DNA reads TGTGCCAGCACCACCCGTGGTAGCGGGATCCCAGATACGCAGTATTTT. Translating it yields CASTTRGSGIPDTQYF.

The chain links TRBV7-9 to TRBJ1-4; tentative D call: TRBD1 (6 bases). This CDR3 has 16 residues. With 5 bases removed from V and 8 bases from J, the gap between germline ends came to 21 bases. The germline gives CDR1 SEHNR, CDR2 FQNEAQ (reference sequence). The CDR3 sequence is CASSPTQGQDREKLFF. CDR3 in DNA: TGTGCCAGCAGCCCGACTCAGGGGCAGGATCGGGAAAAACTGTTTTTT.

This clone came up once. V gene TRBV28 combines with J gene TRBJ1-3; D might be TRBD1 (5 bases). The CDR3 runs 15 residues. The germline gives CDR1 MDHEN, CDR2 SYDVKM. The V gene lost 4 bases and the J gene lost 3 bases, with 13 bases spanning the gap. The CDR3 spells CASSSLGVFGNTIYF. The CDR3 coding sequence is TGTGCCAGCAGTTCCTTAGGGGTGTTTGGAAACACCATATATTTT.

V usage is TRBV9 and J usage is TRBJ2-7; D unresolved. Deletions cut 0 bases from V and 2 bases from J, with 9 bases between. The CDR3 contains 14 residues. CDR1 and CDR2 from the germline V gene are SGDLS and YYNGEE. The CDR3 nucleotides read TGTGCCAGCAGCGTAGGTGGAGCTGCCTACGAGCAGTACTTC. It encodes CASSVGGAAYEQYF.

The chain has TRBV18 and TRBJ2-1; the D gene is possibly TRBD2 (6 bases). Germline assignment: CDR1 KGHSH and CDR2 LQKENI. Trimming stripped 5 bases from V and 3 bases from J, with 17 bases between. The length of the CDR3 is 16 residues. CDR3 residues: CASSSPGDWGYNEQFF. The CDR3 nucleotides are TGTGCCAGCTCATCCCCCGGGGACTGGGGCTACAATGAGCAGTTCTTC.

The V gene is TRBV29-1, the J gene TRBJ1-1, with TRBD1 matching over 7 bases. Trimming removed 0 bases from V and 10 bases from J; junction bases left unmatched: 11. The germline gives CDR1 SQVTM, CDR2 ANQGSEA. This CDR3 has 14 residues. CDR3 nucleotides: TGCAGCGTTGAAGAGCAAGAGGGGGCCGGAGGAGCTTTCTTT. Its protein is CSVEEQEGAGGAFF.

The V gene is TRBV7-2, the J gene TRBJ2-3; 9 bases match TRBD2. With 0 bases clipped from V and 14 bases from J, the junction kept 3 bases outside the gene matches. Per the germline V gene, CDR1 is SGHTA and CDR2 is FQGNSA. This CDR3 is 12 amino acids long. CDR3 DNA sequence: TGTGCCAGCAGCTTAGCTAGCGGGAGCCCGTATTTT. This gives the protein CASSLASGSPYF.

The rearrangement links TRBV19 to TRBJ1-2; D unclear. The CDR3 spans 12 residues. CDR1 and CDR2 (germline): LNHDA, SQIVND (reference sequence). V lost 8 bases, J lost 4 bases, and 11 bases lay in between. The CDR3 DNA reads as TGTGCCAGTTGGAGGGTTGGCTATGGCTACACCTTC. Its protein is CASWRVGYGYTF.

Details on this clone: Other DNA sequences in the sample encode the same CDR3. This chain joins TRBV5-1 and TRBJ2-1; TRBD2 agrees at 11 bases. CDR1 and CDR2 from the germline V gene are SGHRS and YFSETQ. J was trimmed by 4 bases and V by 0 bases; bases with no gene match: 0. There are 15 residues in the CDR3. For the CDR3, the DNA is TGCGCCAGCAGCTTGGGGACTAGCGGGTACAATGAGCAGTTCTTC. Protein: CASSLGTSGYNEQFF.